Below are 26 T cell receptor beta chains sequenced from a single sample in a study of neurological immune-mediated disorders (dated by TCRdb to between 2018 and 2021). Library preparation employed 5' RACE. The sequencer was an Illumina HiSeq 2500. The public reads were reprocessed in TCRdb via fastp at Q25 and MiXCR, keeping in-frame beta chains. Each entry merges the rows of one CDR3 protein and shows their most common DNA and genes. The sample has about 84,000 distinct CDR3 sequences on record, about a tenth of them singletons. The biggest ten clones account for about 1.8% of the sample. Sequences were obtained from PBMCs. The receptors were gathered from a man aged 40-55 years in good health.

The genes are TRBV7-6 and TRBJ2-7; no firm D call. The germline V gene encodes CDR1 SGHVS and CDR2 FNYEAQ. V was clipped by 2 bases and J by 3 bases, with 14 bases between them. The CDR3 is 15 residues long. In nucleotides, the CDR3 is TGTGCCAGCAGCTTACCCGTTAGAGGCTACTACGAGCAGTACTTC. Its protein product is CASSLPVRGYYEQYF.

This rearrangement joins TRBV7-2 to TRBJ1-5, with D unresolved. The germline V gene encodes CDR1 SGHTA and CDR2 FQGNSA. Trimming pared 5 bases from V and 11 bases from J, leaving 19 bases between. The CDR3 consists of 14 residues. CDR3 DNA sequence: TGTGCCAGCAGCCCCTCGAGCGCGATGGAGGCCCAGCATTTT. This codes for CASSPSSAMEAQHF.

The genes are TRBV14 and TRBJ1-2; TRBD1 matches 7 bases. CDR3 length: 14 residues. Germline V gives CDR1 SGHDN, CDR2 FVKESK. V shed 4 bases and J 4 bases; nucleotides not matched to a gene: 6. The CDR3 DNA is TGTGCCAGCAGCCGGGAGGGACAGCTCTATGGCTACACCTTC. Translating gives CASSREGQLYGYTF. The variable domain in full, completed from reference TRBV14 and TRBJ1-2, reads EAGVTQFPSHSVIEKGQTVTLRCDPISGHDNLYWYRRVMGKEIKFLLHFVKESKQDESGMPNNRFLAERTGGTYSTLKVQPAELEDSGVYFCASSREGQLYGYTFGSGTRLTVV.

The rearrangement uses TRBV29-1 and TRBJ2-3; 9 nucleotides align to TRBD2. With V trimmed by 3 bases and J by 3 bases, 7 bases remained unmatched. The CDR3 totals 15 residues. Germline lookup yields CDR1 SQVTM and CDR2 ANQGSEA. In nucleotides, the CDR3 is TGCAGCGTTGATAGGGCGCGGGAGGGTACAGATACGCAGTATTTT. This sequence encodes CSVDRAREGTDTQYF.

This clonotype was observed once. A much larger clone lies one base from this, so it may be a read error. This chain joins TRBV5-1 and TRBJ1-4, with a weak D call TRBD1 (6 bases). This CDR3 is 16 amino acids long. Trimming left V 0 bases short and J 4 bases short, with 13 bases between. Germline CDR1 reads SGHRS; CDR2 reads YFSETQ. The CDR3 loop is CASSLGGQSSNEKLFF. The CDR3 bases are TGCGCCAGCAGCTTGGGAGGACAGAGCAGTAATGAAAAACTGTTTTTT.

In its sample, this clonotype was seen many times. The chain joins TRBV7-2 to TRBJ2-5; 15 bases are a match to TRBD2. The CDR3 length is 17 residues. J gave up 5 bases and V 6 bases, and 10 bases lay outside the gene matches. Germline loops: CDR1 SGHTA, CDR2 FQGNSA. The CDR3 protein is CASRSGTSGGRTETQYF. CDR3 DNA sequence: TGTGCCAGCAGATCCGGGACTAGCGGGGGGCGAACGGAGACCCAGTACTTC.

In its sample, this clonotype was seen many times. J is TRBJ2-2 and V is TRBV5-1, with 9 bases matching TRBD2. This CDR3 spans 15 amino acids. J gave up 2 bases and V 6 bases, and 5 bases lay outside the gene matches. Germline V gene data show CDR1 as SGHRS and CDR2 as YFSETQ. The CDR3 coding sequence is TGCGCCAGCAAGGGACTAGCAGAAAACACCGGGGAGCTGTTTTTT. This codes for CASKGLAENTGELFF.

This clonotype has at least ten counts. The chain is built from TRBV28 and TRBJ2-7; 8 bases align to TRBD2. V shed 2 bases and J 4 bases; nucleotides not matched to a gene: 4. From germline, CDR1 is MDHEN and CDR2 SYDVKM. The CDR3 covers 14 residues. CDR3 nucleotide sequence: TGTGCCAGCAGTTTACCGGGAGGGCCTTACGAGCAGTACTTC. Translating gives CASSLPGGPYEQYF.

Many counts were recorded for this clonotype. The chain's CDR3 is CSVRQAGITGELFF. The CDR3 coding sequence is TGCAGTGTTCGCCAAGCGGGAATCACCGGGGAGCTGTTTTTT. J is TRBJ2-2 and V is TRBV20-1; 7 bases map to TRBD2. The germline V gene has CDR1 DFQATT and CDR2 SNEGSKA (reference sequence). With V trimmed by 7 bases and J by 4 bases, 9 bases remained unmatched. The CDR3 runs 14 residues.

This clonotype was detected ten times or more. The chain recombines TRBV5-1 with TRBJ1-5; D perhaps matches TRBD1 (5 bases). Germline V lookup: CDR1 SGHRS, CDR2 YFSETQ. Deletions cut 0 bases from V and 2 bases from J, with 9 bases between. The CDR3 is 15 amino acids. The CDR3 coding sequence is TGCGCCAGCAGCTTGGATGGGGCCCGCAATCAGCCCCAGCATTTT. This sequence encodes CASSLDGARNQPQHF.

This clonotype appeared many times. CDR3 amino acids: CASSVSPGAATEAFF. For the CDR3, the DNA is TGTGCCAGCAGCGTAAGCCCAGGGGCAGCCACTGAAGCTTTCTTT. The rearrangement uses TRBV9 and TRBJ1-1; D may be TRBD1 (6 bases). V was pared by 1 base and J by 4 bases, with 14 bases between. Germline CDR1 SGDLS, CDR2 YYNGEE. The CDR3 runs 15 residues.

This clonotype was found many times. V is TRBV6-5 and J is TRBJ1-1, with D tentatively TRBD1 (5 bases). The CDR3 runs to 12 residues. Germline CDR1 and CDR2: MNHEY and SVGAGI. Deletions cut 2 bases from V and 8 bases from J, with 9 bases between. CDR3 amino acids: CASSYDDSEAFF. The CDR3 DNA is TGTGCCAGCAGTTACGACGACAGCGAAGCTTTCTTT.

This clonotype was seen many times. This chain joins TRBV27 and TRBJ2-5, with a tentative D call TRBD1 (6 bases). Trimming stripped 6 bases from V and 3 bases from J, with 14 bases between. Germline V gene sequence: CDR1 MNHEY, CDR2 SMNVEV (reference sequence). The CDR3 sequence is 14 residues long. CDR3 bases: TGTGCCAGCAGCTCAGGGGCGTTGGAAGAGACCCAGTACTTC. This sequence encodes CASSSGALEETQYF.

Ten or more counts support this clonotype. This chain joins TRBV28 and TRBJ1-6; D gene uncertain. Germline values: CDR1 MDHEN, CDR2 SYDVKM. Trimming left V 4 bases short and J 14 bases short, with 9 bases between. The CDR3 loop spans 11 amino acids. CDR3 in amino acids: CASSSLIALHF. The CDR3 nucleotides are TGTGCCAGCAGTTCCCTCATCGCCCTCCACTTT.

This clonotype was counted many times. This rearrangement joins TRBV5-6 to TRBJ2-5, with no clear D. Germline V lookup: CDR1 SGHDT, CDR2 YYEEEE. The CDR3 spans 14 residues. With 3 bases removed from V and 3 bases from J, the gap between germline ends came to 12 bases. CDR3 DNA: TGTGCCAGCAGCTACCGACTCCTAAAAGAGACCCAGTACTTC. Translation gives CASSYRLLKETQYF.

By its share, this clonotype is medium-sized (0.01 to 0.1%). The V and J genes are TRBV5-1 and TRBJ1-2, with TRBD1 matching 9 bases. This CDR3 has 16 amino acids. Germline CDR1 is SGHRS and CDR2 is YFSETQ. J lost 4 bases, V lost 6 bases, and 13 bases had no gene match. This CDR3 is CASKPGTGWSGYGYTF. The CDR3 bases are TGCGCCAGCAAACCCGGGACAGGGTGGTCCGGCTATGGCTACACCTTC.

The chain recombines TRBV7-8 with TRBJ2-1; TRBD2 matches at 8 bases. Trimming took 5 bases from V and 7 from J; bases not matched to a gene: 16. The CDR3 totals 17 residues. Germline assignment: CDR1 SGHVS and CDR2 FQNEAQ. The CDR3 bases are TGTGCCAGCAGCCCCGCCGGGGCGGGGGGTCTTTCGAATGAGCAGTTCTTC. Encoded protein: CASSPAGAGGLSNEQFF.

The chain recombines TRBV20-1 with TRBJ2-5; D call uncertain. V lost 2 bases and J 1 base, leaving 8 bases between the germline ends. Per the germline V gene, CDR1 is DFQATT and CDR2 is SNEGSKA (reference sequence). The CDR3 runs 13 residues. The DNA for the CDR3 is TGCAGTGCTAGATCGGATATCCAAGAGACCCAGTACTTC. Translation: CSARSDIQETQYF.

At least ten counts were recorded for this clonotype. This rearrangement joins TRBV5-1 to TRBJ2-7, with D hard to call. CDR3 size: 13 residues. Trimming took off 2 bases at V and 1 base at J, with 7 bases between the two ends. Germline loops: CDR1 SGHRS, CDR2 YFSETQ. Here the CDR3 reads CASSFDRSYEQYF. In DNA form, the CDR3 reads TGCGCCAGCAGCTTTGACCGGTCCTACGAGCAGTACTTC.

This clonotype was recorded many times. V and J are TRBV9 and TRBJ2-1; no clear D gene. The CDR3 runs 13 residues. V was clipped by 4 bases and J by 7 bases, with 12 bases between them. In germline, CDR1 is SGDLS, CDR2 YYNGEE. Here the CDR3 reads CASSQTTWNEQFF. The CDR3 DNA is TGTGCCAGCAGCCAGACGACTTGGAATGAGCAGTTCTTC.

This clonotype showed up many times. This chain connects TRBV2 to TRBJ2-2; 14 bases match TRBD2. CDR1 and CDR2 from the germline V gene are SNHLY and FYNNEI. Trimming removed 7 bases from V and 7 bases from J; junction bases left unmatched: 8. The CDR3 spans 16 residues. The chain's CDR3 is CASIGTSGREGGELFF. CDR3 nucleotide sequence: TGTGCCAGCATCGGGACTAGCGGGAGAGAAGGCGGGGAGCTGTTTTTT.

This clonotype was observed many times. The chain links TRBV5-1 to TRBJ1-4; D gene ambiguous. The CDR3 runs 15 residues. The V and J ends lost 1 base and 8 bases respectively, with 15 bases between them. Germline V CDR1 and CDR2: SGHRS, YFSETQ. This chain's CDR3 is CASSLTPERIEKLFF. CDR3 DNA sequence: TGCGCCAGCAGCTTGACGCCGGAACGGATAGAAAAACTGTTTTTT. The whole variable domain, filled in from reference TRBV5-1 and TRBJ1-4, reads KAGVTQTPRYLIKTRGQQVTLSCSPISGHRSVSWYQQTPGQGLQFLFEYFSETQRNKGNFPGRFSGRQFSNSRSEMNVSTLELGDSALYLCASSLTPERIEKLFFGSGTQLSVL.

This clonotype appeared many times. V gene TRBV20-1 combines with J gene TRBJ2-7; a weak D match, TRBD2 (5 bases). The V gene's germline CDR1 is DFQATT and CDR2 SNEGSKA (reference sequence). CDR3 length: 11 amino acids. Trimming shortened V by 4 bases and J by 3 bases, and 7 bases separated the two germline ends. The CDR3 DNA reads TGCAGTGCTAACCGGGACTACGAGCAGTACTTC. It codes for CSANRDYEQYF.

This clonotype was found many times. The chain recombines TRBV5-1 with TRBJ1-2; 8 bases are shared with TRBD1. V lost 0 bases and J lost 8; bases outside the gene matches: 6. In germline, CDR1 is SGHRS, CDR2 YFSETQ. This CDR3 region has 14 residues. CDR3 nucleotides: TGCGCCAGCAGCTTGGCCCAGGGGGCCTACGGCTACACCTTC. Encoded protein: CASSLAQGAYGYTF.

The sample holds many counts of this clonotype. The rearrangement links TRBV7-9 to TRBJ2-5, with D perhaps TRBD2 (5 bases). The germline V gene encodes CDR1 SEHNR and CDR2 FQNEAQ (reference sequence). CDR3 length equals 14 residues. Between the trimmed V and J ends, which lost 4 bases and 4 bases, there was a span of 13 bases. In DNA form, the CDR3 reads TGTGCCAGCAGCTGGACGACTGGGAGAGAGACCCAGTACTTC. This sequence encodes CASSWTTGRETQYF. Variable domain in full (rest from reference TRBV7-9 and TRBJ2-5): DTGVSQNPRHKITKRGQNVTFRCDPISEHNRLYWYRQTLGQGPEFLTYFQNEAQLEKSRLLSDRFSAERPKGSFSTLEIQRTEQGDSAMYLCASSWTTGRETQYFGPGTRLLVL.

This clonotype occurred many times. The V and J genes are TRBV29-1 and TRBJ2-7, with 8 bases matching TRBD1. Germline CDR1 SQVTM, CDR2 ANQGSEA. V shed 3 bases and J 3 bases; nucleotides not matched to a gene: 4. The CDR3 sequence is 13 residues long. CDR3 protein: CSVEKTGGYEQYF. CDR3 coding DNA: TGCAGCGTTGAGAAAACAGGGGGCTACGAGCAGTACTTC.